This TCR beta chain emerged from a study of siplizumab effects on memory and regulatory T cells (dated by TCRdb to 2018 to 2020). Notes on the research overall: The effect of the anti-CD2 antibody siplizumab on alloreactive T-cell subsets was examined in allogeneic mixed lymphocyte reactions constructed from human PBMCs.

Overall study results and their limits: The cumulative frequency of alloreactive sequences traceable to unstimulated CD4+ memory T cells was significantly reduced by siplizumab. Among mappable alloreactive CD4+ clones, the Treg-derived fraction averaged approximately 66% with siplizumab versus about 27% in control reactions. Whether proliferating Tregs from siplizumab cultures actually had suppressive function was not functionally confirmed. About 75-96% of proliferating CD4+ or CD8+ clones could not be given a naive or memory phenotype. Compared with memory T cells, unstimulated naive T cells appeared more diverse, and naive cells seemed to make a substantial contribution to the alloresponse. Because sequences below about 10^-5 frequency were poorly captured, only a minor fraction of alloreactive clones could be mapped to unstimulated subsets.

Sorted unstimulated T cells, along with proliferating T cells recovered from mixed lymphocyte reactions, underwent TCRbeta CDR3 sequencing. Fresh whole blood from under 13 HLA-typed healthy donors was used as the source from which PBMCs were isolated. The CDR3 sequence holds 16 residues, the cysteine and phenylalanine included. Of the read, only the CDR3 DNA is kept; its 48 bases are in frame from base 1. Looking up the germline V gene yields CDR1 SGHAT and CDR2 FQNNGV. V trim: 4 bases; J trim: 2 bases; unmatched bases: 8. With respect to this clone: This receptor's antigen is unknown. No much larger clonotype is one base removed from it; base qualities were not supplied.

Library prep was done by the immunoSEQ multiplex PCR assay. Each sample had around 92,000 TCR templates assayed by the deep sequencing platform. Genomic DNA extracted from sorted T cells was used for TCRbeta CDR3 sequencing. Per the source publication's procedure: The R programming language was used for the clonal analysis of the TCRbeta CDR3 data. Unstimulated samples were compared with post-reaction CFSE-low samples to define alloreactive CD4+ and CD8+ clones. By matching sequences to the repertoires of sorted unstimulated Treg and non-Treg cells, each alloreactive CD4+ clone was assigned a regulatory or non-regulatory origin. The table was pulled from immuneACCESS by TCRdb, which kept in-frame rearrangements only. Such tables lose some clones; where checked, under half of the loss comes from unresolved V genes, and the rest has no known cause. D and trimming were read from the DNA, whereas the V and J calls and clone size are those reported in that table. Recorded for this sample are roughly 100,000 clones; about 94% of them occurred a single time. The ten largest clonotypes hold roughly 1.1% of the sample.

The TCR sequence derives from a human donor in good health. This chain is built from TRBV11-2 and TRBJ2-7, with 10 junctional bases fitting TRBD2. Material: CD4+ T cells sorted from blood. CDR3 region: CASSWNRLAGTYEQYF. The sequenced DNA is TGTGCCAGCAGCTGGAATCGACTAGCGGGTACCTACGAGCAGTACTTC. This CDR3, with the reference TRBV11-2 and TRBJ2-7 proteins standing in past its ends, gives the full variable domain EAGVAQSPRYKIIEKRQSVAFWCNPISGHATLYWYQQILGQGPKLLIQFQNNGVVDDSQLPKDRFSAERLKGVDSTLKIQPAKLEDSAVYLCASSWNRLAGTYEQYFGPGTRLTVT.